This TCR beta chain stems from a study of cytomegalovirus exposure and HLA in healthy donors. Whole-study context: From HLA-typed donors, an early data release held 70 million to 100 million unique TCRs.

Amplification used 60 Vbeta primers and 13 Jbeta primers. The data were produced by immunoSEQ multiplex PCR, yet TCRdb's version contains in-frame clones alone and is incomplete. The profile shows 150,000 to 200,000 clones, roughly four fifths of them singletons. This CDR3 has 15 residues. V dropped 1 base and J dropped 0; count of bases not matched to a gene: 1. From germline, CDR1 is LNHNV and CDR2 YYDKDF (reference sequence). The V gene is TRBV15, the J gene TRBJ2-7; 9 bases are shared with TRBD2. The TCR comes from a woman in her twenties or thirties in good health and CMV-seropositive. The sequenced material came from PBMCs. DNA for the CDR3: TGTGCCACCAGCAGAGCTAGCGGGAACTCCTACGAGCAGTACTTC. It translates to CATSRASGNSYEQYF.